The present T cell receptor beta chain was sequenced within a study of shared clonotypes between healthy human individuals. Study results and limitations: About 5% of naive CD4 clonotypes were shared across a few donors. Clonotype sharing among donors was expected to depend on sequencing depth.

Clones were sequenced by immunoSEQ multiplex PCR, and TCRdb holds only the in-frame ones, with some missing. The sample lists about 2.2 million clones; over 85% were seen once. Points on this clone: Its antigen is undetermined.

Naive CD8 cells were CD45RO-negative, positively selected for CCR7, excluding terminally differentiated effector memory CD45RA+ cells. The receptor was isolated from a man aged 18 to 30 in good health. Some clones in this sample may be carry-over from other donors' samples. Material: naive CD8+ T cells from PBMCs.

The CDR3 loop reads CASSDPSANTGELFF. DNA of the CDR3: TGTGCCAGCAGTGATCCTAGCGCGAACACCGGGGAGCTGTTTTTT. The chain couples TRBV2 to TRBJ2-2; tentative D call: TRBD2 (6 bases). This CDR3 has 15 amino acids. Germline V gene data show CDR1 as SNHLY and CDR2 as FYNNEI. The V end lost 3 bases, the J end lost 0 bases, and 8 bases lay between the germline ends.